Listed here are 26 T cell receptor beta chains from one sample, sequenced in a study of Ad26.COV2.S vaccination and SARS-CoV-2 variants. This sample's treatment: about 20 received Ad26.COV2.S at low or high dose, single or two shots; 5 received placebo; per-sample allocation not given. The samples were gathered on day 63 after the first injection of vaccine or placebo. Using immunoSEQ multiplex PCR, the repertoire was profiled, and TCRdb retains in-frame clones only, with some absent. The sample yields 300,000 to 350,000 clones, roughly nine tenths seen once. The source material was peripheral blood, sampled in a trial of Ad26.COV2.S vaccine versus placebo. The receptors shown here come from a person aged 18 to 65 who received the Ad26.COV2.S COVID-19 vaccine or a placebo.

V usage is TRBV12-5 and J usage is TRBJ2-7; possibly TRBD1 for D (5 bases). Germline V gene lookup returns CDR1 LGHNT and CDR2 FRNRAP. The CDR3 length is 11 residues. Trimming took off 5 bases at V and 5 bases at J, with 7 bases between the two ends. The CDR3 sequence: CASGHRNEQYF. The CDR3 DNA follows: TGTGCTAGTGGTCACAGGAACGAGCAGTACTTC.

The genes are TRBV6-2 or TRBV6-3 and TRBJ1-2; D not certain. This CDR3 region has 17 residues. The V end was cut by 4 bases, the J end by 4 bases, with 22 bases between. Germline loops: CDR1 MNHEY, CDR2 SVGEGT. The chain's CDR3 is CASSSPLELKNPYGYTF. The CDR3 DNA follows: TGTGCCAGCAGTTCCCCTTTGGAGCTGAAAAACCCCTATGGCTACACCTTC.

The chain couples TRBV7-9 to TRBJ2-1, with 7 bases aligning to TRBD1. This CDR3 is 14 amino acids long. With 2 bases clipped from V and 6 bases from J, the junction kept 4 bases outside the gene matches. Per the germline V gene, CDR1 is SEHNR and CDR2 is FQNEAQ (reference sequence). The CDR3 loop is CASSLSGQANEQFF. As DNA, the CDR3 is TGTGCCAGCAGCTTAAGCGGACAGGCCAATGAGCAGTTCTTC.

The rearrangement uses TRBV3-1 (or the pseudogene TRBV3-2) and TRBJ2-3; TRBD2 matches at 8 bases. CDR1 is LGHDT and CDR2 is YNNKEL in the germline V gene (reference sequence). V dropped 0 bases and J dropped 0; count of bases not matched to a gene: 5. This CDR3 has 17 amino acids. The CDR3 loop reads CASSQDGGGSSTDTQYF. The CDR3 coding sequence is TGTGCCAGCAGCCAAGATGGCGGGGGGTCTAGCACAGATACGCAGTATTTT.

V usage is TRBV11-3 and J usage is TRBJ1-2; D ambiguous. The CDR3 is made up of 15 amino acids. CDR1 is SGHNT and CDR2 is YENEEA in the germline V gene. The germline V and J ends were trimmed by 0 bases and 7 bases, with 15 bases remaining between them. The CDR3 nucleotides read TGTGCCAGCAGCTTAGATTACGGCCGCAGCTCTGGCTACACCTTC. It encodes CASSLDYGRSSGYTF.

The chain links TRBV6-5 to TRBJ1-2, with 11 bases matching TRBD1. Germline values: CDR1 MNHEY, CDR2 SVGAGI. Trimming took 1 base from V and 4 from J; bases not matched to a gene: 2. The CDR3 covers 15 residues. CDR3 sequence: CASSYYGQGAYGYTF. The CDR3, as DNA: TGTGCCAGCAGTTACTACGGACAGGGGGCCTATGGCTACACCTTC.

This clone appeared a single time. The V and J genes are TRBV18 and TRBJ1-1; the match to TRBD1 covers 8 bases. V shed 5 bases and J 11 bases; nucleotides not matched to a gene: 10. The V gene's germline CDR1 is KGHSH and CDR2 LQKENI. The CDR3 runs 13 residues. The CDR3 bases are TGTGCCAGCTCAACGGACAGGGTCGAGTCCGCTTTCTTT. Its protein product is CASSTDRVESAFF.

V is TRBV29-1 and J is TRBJ1-1; D may be TRBD1 (6 bases). The V end lost 7 bases, the J end lost 2 bases, and 14 bases lay between the germline ends. The germline V gene encodes CDR1 SQVTM and CDR2 ANQGSEA. The CDR3 has 13 amino acids. This CDR3 reads CSALIGGNTEAFF. CDR3 in DNA: TGCAGCGCTTTAATAGGGGGAAACACTGAAGCTTTCTTT.

CDR3 sequence (DNA): TGCGCCAGCAGCCGTGGTGGAGGGGGGTCAGATACGCAGTATTTT. It encodes CASSRGGGGSDTQYF. This chain connects TRBV5-1 to TRBJ2-3, with D perhaps being TRBD1 or TRBD2 (6 bases each). With 4 bases removed from V and 4 bases from J, the gap between germline ends came to 16 bases. The germline V gene has CDR1 SGHRS and CDR2 YFSETQ. The CDR3 has 15 amino acids.

The chain uses TRBV5-6 and TRBJ1-5; no clear D. Germline V gene sequence: CDR1 SGHDT, CDR2 YYEEEE. The V gene lost 2 bases and the J gene lost 4 bases, with 4 bases spanning the gap. This CDR3 is built from 12 residues. As DNA, the CDR3 is TGTGCCAGCAGCTTTCTTAATCAGCCCCAGCATTTT. Its protein product is CASSFLNQPQHF.

The gene calls are TRBV2 and TRBJ2-2; D is ambiguous. This CDR3 comprises 14 residues. V was clipped by 6 bases and J by 7 bases, with 15 bases between them. Looked up from germline, CDR1 is SNHLY and CDR2 is FYNNEI. The chain's CDR3 is CASRRFNTGGELFF. CDR3 bases: TGTGCCAGCAGAAGGTTTAACACCGGCGGGGAGCTGTTTTTT.

The rearrangement uses TRBV11-2 and TRBJ2-1; tentatively, D is TRBD1 or TRBD2 (5 bases each). The V gene's germline CDR1 is SGHAT and CDR2 FQNNGV. V dropped 3 bases and J dropped 6 bases, with 18 bases sitting between them. CDR3 length equals 16 residues. The CDR3: CASSFFWGIGFNEQFF. The CDR3 nucleotides are TGTGCCAGCAGCTTTTTTTGGGGGATAGGATTCAATGAGCAGTTCTTC.

This chain uses TRBV10-3 with TRBJ1-1, with D maybe TRBD1 (5 bases). The CDR3 sequence is 12 residues long. Trimming stripped 8 bases from V and 7 bases from J, with 14 bases between. Germline lookup yields CDR1 ENHRY and CDR2 SYGVKD. CDR3: CAIGSGGYEAFF. CDR3 DNA sequence: TGTGCCATCGGGTCGGGGGGTTATGAAGCTTTCTTT.

The rearrangement joins TRBV11-3 to TRBJ2-1; 8 positions agree with TRBD1. CDR1 is SGHNT and CDR2 is YENEEA in the germline V gene. The V gene end was trimmed by 11 bases and the J gene end by 4 bases; junction bases not matched to a gene: 10. The CDR3 length is 14 residues. The CDR3 spells CASKDRDSYNEQFF. CDR3 bases: TGTGCCTCAAAGGACAGGGACTCTTACAATGAGCAGTTCTTC. The variable domain in full, completed from reference TRBV11-3 and TRBJ2-1, reads EAGVVQSPRYKIIEKKQPVAFWCNPISGHNTLYWYLQNLGQGPELLIRYENEEAVDDSQLPKDRFSAERLKGVDSTLKIQPAELGDSAVYLCASKDRDSYNEQFFGPGTRLTVL.

The chain employs TRBV27 and TRBJ2-3, with D tentatively TRBD1 or TRBD2 (6 bases each). The V end lost 7 bases, the J end lost 5 bases, and 25 bases lay between the germline ends. The CDR3 is 17 residues long. CDR1 and CDR2 (germline): MNHEY, SMNVEV (reference sequence). In nucleotides, the CDR3 is TGTGCCAGCACCGGACTCCTAGTGGAGGGGGGACGAGATACGCAGTATTTT. This gives the protein CASTGLLVEGGRDTQYF.

The chain is built from TRBV27 and TRBJ1-4; D is perhaps TRBD1 (5 bases). The CDR3 length is 16 residues. V lost 7 bases and J 0 bases, leaving 15 bases between the germline ends. Per germline, CDR1 MNHEY and CDR2 SMNVEV (reference sequence). For the CDR3, the DNA is TGTGCCAGCACTGCAGGGTCAGATACAACTAATGAAAAACTGTTTTTT. It is translated as CASTAGSDTTNEKLFF.

This clone was observed once. The genes are TRBV5-1 and TRBJ2-3; TRBD1 matches at 7 bases. V lost 0 bases, J lost 1 base, and 5 bases stayed unmatched. The CDR3 totals 16 residues. Germline-derived CDR1 and CDR2 are SGHRS and YFSETQ. DNA of the CDR3: TGCGCCAGCAGCTTGGGTCGGGACAGCGGCACAGATACGCAGTATTTT. It is translated as CASSLGRDSGTDTQYF. The full variable domain, in which reference TRBV5-1 and TRBJ2-3 provide the parts outside the CDR3, is KAGVTQTPRYLIKTRGQQVTLSCSPISGHRSVSWYQQTPGQGLQFLFEYFSETQRNKGNFPGRFSGRQFSNSRSEMNVSTLELGDSALYLCASSLGRDSGTDTQYFGPGTRLTVL.

CDR3 bases: TGTGCCAGCAGCTTGTGGCGATGGGAGCAGTTCTTC. Translating gives CASSLWRWEQFF. V usage is TRBV5-6 and J usage is TRBJ2-1; D is undetermined. In germline, CDR1 is SGHDT, CDR2 YYEEEE. Trimming took 1 base from V and 10 from J, leaving 9 bases between them. The CDR3 length is 12 residues.

The chain uses TRBV25-1 and TRBJ2-7; 9 bases are a match to TRBD1. The CDR3 extends over 16 amino acids. Looked up from germline, CDR1 is MGHDK and CDR2 is SYGVNS. Losses at the gene ends were 1 base for V and 0 bases for J; bases not matched to a gene: 4. CDR3 protein: CASSESLDRGSYEQYF. The CDR3 DNA follows: TGTGCCAGCAGTGAATCTTTGGACAGGGGCTCCTACGAGCAGTACTTC.

V and J are TRBV20-1 and TRBJ1-2; no firm D call. Germline lookup yields CDR1 DFQATT and CDR2 SNEGSKA (reference sequence). There are 11 residues in the CDR3. Trimming took off 2 bases at V and 2 bases at J, with 3 bases between the two ends. This CDR3 is CSARLNYGYTF. The CDR3 bases are TGCAGTGCTAGACTCAACTATGGCTACACCTTC.

This rearrangement joins TRBV7-3 to TRBJ2-1; the match to TRBD1 covers 7 bases. Germline V gene sequence: CDR1 SGHTA, CDR2 FQGTGA. The CDR3 has 14 amino acids. Germline trimming cut 5 bases from V and 3 bases from J; bases unmatched to any gene: 4. CDR3 nucleotides: TGTGCCAGCAGCACCTCAGGGGGCTACAATGAGCAGTTCTTC. It is translated as CASSTSGGYNEQFF.

The V and J genes are TRBV7-3 and TRBJ2-1, with unresolved D. The germline V gene has CDR1 SGHTA and CDR2 FQGTGA. Trimming stripped 2 bases from V and 0 bases from J, with 8 bases between. This CDR3 is 15 amino acids long. The CDR3: CASSLGLVSYNEQFF. Here the CDR3 DNA reads TGTGCCAGCAGCTTAGGTCTAGTCTCCTACAATGAGCAGTTCTTC.

The rearrangement links TRBV7-2 to TRBJ2-1; 12 nucleotides match TRBD2. V dropped 4 bases and J dropped 8; count of bases not matched to a gene: 9. From germline, CDR1 is SGHTA and CDR2 FQGNSA. This CDR3 is 16 amino acids long. CDR3 coding DNA: TGTGCCAGCAGCTCCTTGACTAGCGGGGGTATGTATGAGCAGTTCTTC. Translated: CASSSLTSGGMYEQFF.

The rearrangement joins TRBV5-4 to TRBJ1-2, with D possibly being TRBD1 (5 bases). The V gene lost 3 bases and the J gene lost 6 bases, with 18 bases spanning the gap. The CDR3 spans 15 residues. Germline V gives CDR1 SGHNT, CDR2 YYREEE (reference sequence). In DNA form, the CDR3 reads TGTGCCAGCAGCTCATGGACAAGCGCGGTCGATGGCTACACCTTC. Amino acids: CASSSWTSAVDGYTF.

This rearrangement joins TRBV5-6 to TRBJ2-5, with D possibly matching TRBD2 (5 bases). The germline V and J ends were trimmed by 0 bases and 5 bases, with 8 bases remaining between them. Germline loops: CDR1 SGHDT, CDR2 YYEEEE. The CDR3 extends over 13 amino acids. The CDR3 here is CASSLEERETQYF. The CDR3 nucleotides read TGTGCCAGCAGCTTGGAGGAGCGGGAGACCCAGTACTTC.

The genes are TRBV7-9 and TRBJ1-1, with no clear D. The V gene lost 2 bases and the J gene lost 3 bases, with 13 bases spanning the gap. Looked up from germline, CDR1 is SEHNR and CDR2 is FQNEAQ (reference sequence). CDR3 length: 15 residues. The CDR3 sequence is CASSLIGLADTEAFF. DNA of the CDR3: TGTGCCAGCAGCTTAATAGGTCTCGCCGACACTGAAGCTTTCTTT.